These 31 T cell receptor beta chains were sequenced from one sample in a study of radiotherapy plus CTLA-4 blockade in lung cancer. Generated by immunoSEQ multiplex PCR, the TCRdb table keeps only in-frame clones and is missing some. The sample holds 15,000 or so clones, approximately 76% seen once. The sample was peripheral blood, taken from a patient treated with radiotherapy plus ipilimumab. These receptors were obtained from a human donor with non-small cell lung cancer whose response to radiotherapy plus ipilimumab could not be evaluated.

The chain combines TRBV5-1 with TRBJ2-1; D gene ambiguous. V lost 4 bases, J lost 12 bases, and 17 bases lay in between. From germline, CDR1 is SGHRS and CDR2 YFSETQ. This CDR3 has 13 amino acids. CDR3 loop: CASSPDLGLGQFF. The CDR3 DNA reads TGCGCCAGCAGCCCCGACCTAGGTCTGGGGCAGTTCTTC. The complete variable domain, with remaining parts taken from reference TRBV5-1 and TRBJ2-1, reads KAGVTQTPRYLIKTRGQQVTLSCSPISGHRSVSWYQQTPGQGLQFLFEYFSETQRNKGNFPGRFSGRQFSNSRSEMNVSTLELGDSALYLCASSPDLGLGQFFGPGTRLTVL.

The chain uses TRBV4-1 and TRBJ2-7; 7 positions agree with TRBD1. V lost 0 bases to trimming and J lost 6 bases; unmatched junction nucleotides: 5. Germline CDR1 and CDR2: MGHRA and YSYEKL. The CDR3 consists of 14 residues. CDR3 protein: CASSQDEGASEQYF. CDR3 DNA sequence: TGCGCCAGCAGCCAAGATGAGGGGGCGAGCGAGCAGTACTTC.

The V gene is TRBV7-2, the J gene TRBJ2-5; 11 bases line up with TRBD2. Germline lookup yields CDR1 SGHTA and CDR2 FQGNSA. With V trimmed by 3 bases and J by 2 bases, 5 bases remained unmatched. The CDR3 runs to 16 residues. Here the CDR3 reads CASSFFPSGGQETQYF. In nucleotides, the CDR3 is TGTGCCAGCAGCTTCTTTCCTAGCGGGGGGCAAGAGACCCAGTACTTC.

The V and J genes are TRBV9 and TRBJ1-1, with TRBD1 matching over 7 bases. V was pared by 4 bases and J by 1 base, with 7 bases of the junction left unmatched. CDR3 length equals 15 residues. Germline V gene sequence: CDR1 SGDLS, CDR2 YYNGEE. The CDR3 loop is CASSILQGRNTEAFF. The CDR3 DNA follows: TGTGCCAGCAGCATCCTACAGGGGAGGAACACTGAAGCTTTCTTT. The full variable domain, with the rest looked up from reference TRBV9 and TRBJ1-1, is DSGVTQTPKHLITATGQRVTLRCSPRSGDLSVYWYQQSLDQGLQFLIQYYNGEERAKGNILERFSAQQFPDLHSELNLSSLELGDSALYFCASSILQGRNTEAFFGQGTRLTVV.

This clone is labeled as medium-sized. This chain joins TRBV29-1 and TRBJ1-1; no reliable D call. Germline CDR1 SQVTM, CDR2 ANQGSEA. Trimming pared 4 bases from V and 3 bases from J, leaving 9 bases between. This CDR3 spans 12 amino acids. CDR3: CSVGAEHTEAFF. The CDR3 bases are TGCAGCGTTGGGGCTGAACACACTGAAGCTTTCTTT.

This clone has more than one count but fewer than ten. The CDR3 DNA reads as TGTGCCAGCAGCCCTAGCGGGGGGTTCTCTGGGGCCAACGTCCTGACTTTC. It translates to CASSPSGGFSGANVLTF. The chain combines TRBV5-4 with TRBJ2-6; TRBD2 aligns across 11 bases. This CDR3 contains 17 residues. Germline V gene data show CDR1 as SGHNT and CDR2 as YYREEE (reference sequence). Unmatched junction bases numbered 3, after V lost 4 bases and J lost 0 bases.

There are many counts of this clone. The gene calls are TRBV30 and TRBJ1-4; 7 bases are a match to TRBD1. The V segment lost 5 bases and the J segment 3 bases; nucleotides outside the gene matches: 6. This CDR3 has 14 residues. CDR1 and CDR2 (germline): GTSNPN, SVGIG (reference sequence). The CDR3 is CAWDTGTANEKLFF. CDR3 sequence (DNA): TGTGCCTGGGATACCGGGACAGCTAATGAAAAACTGTTTTTT.

The CDR3 region is CASSAPDGFSEAFF. The CDR3 DNA is TGTGCCAGCAGCGCGCCTGACGGGTTTTCGGAAGCTTTCTTT. The chain uses TRBV9 and TRBJ1-1; D gene ambiguous. The ends were cut back, 3 bases at V and 8 bases at J, with 17 bases in the middle. Per germline, CDR1 SGDLS and CDR2 YYNGEE. This CDR3 comprises 14 residues.

Here the CDR3 DNA reads TGTGCCAGCAGCTTTTTCAGCGCAGTGGCTTTCTTT. Amino acid sequence: CASSFFSAVAFF. The chain uses TRBV13 and TRBJ1-1; D gene uncertain. CDR3 length: 12 amino acids. The germline V and J ends were trimmed by 3 bases and 11 bases, with 13 bases remaining between them. Germline values: CDR1 PRHDT, CDR2 FYEKMQ (reference sequence).

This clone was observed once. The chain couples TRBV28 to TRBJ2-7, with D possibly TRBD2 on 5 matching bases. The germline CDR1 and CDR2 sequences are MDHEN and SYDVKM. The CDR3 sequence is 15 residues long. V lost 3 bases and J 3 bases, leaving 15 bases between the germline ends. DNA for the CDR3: TGTGCCAGCAGTTTTGACTTGGGAGTTGGCTACGAGCAGTACTTC. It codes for CASSFDLGVGYEQYF.

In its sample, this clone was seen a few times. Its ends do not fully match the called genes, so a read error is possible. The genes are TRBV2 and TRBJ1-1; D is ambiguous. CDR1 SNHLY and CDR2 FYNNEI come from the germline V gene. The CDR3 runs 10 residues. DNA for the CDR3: TGTGCCAGCGATAACAATGAAGCTTTCTTT. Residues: CASDNNEAFF.

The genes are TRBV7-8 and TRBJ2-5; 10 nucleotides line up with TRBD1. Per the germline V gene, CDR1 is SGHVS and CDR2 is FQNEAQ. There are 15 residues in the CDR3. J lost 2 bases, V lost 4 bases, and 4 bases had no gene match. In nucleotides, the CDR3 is TGTGCCAGCAGCTCGACAGGGGGCTGGCAAGAGACCCAGTACTTC. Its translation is CASSSTGGWQETQYF.

CDR3 in DNA: TGTGCCAGCAGTTTGAGAGCGGGGGACACAGATACGCAGTATTTT. This translates into CASSLRAGDTDTQYF. The J gene is TRBJ2-3, the V gene TRBV27; TRBD2 matches 8 bases. V dropped 3 bases and J dropped 2; count of bases not matched to a gene: 4. The CDR3 runs 15 residues. The germline CDR1 and CDR2 sequences are MNHEY and SMNVEV (reference sequence).

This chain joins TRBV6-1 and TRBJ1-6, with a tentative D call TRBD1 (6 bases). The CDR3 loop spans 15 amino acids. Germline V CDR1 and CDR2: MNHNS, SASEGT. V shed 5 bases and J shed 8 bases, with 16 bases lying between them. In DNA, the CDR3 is TGTGCCAGCAGTCAGATTGACAGGTGGGATTCACCCCTCCACTTT. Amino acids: CASSQIDRWDSPLHF.

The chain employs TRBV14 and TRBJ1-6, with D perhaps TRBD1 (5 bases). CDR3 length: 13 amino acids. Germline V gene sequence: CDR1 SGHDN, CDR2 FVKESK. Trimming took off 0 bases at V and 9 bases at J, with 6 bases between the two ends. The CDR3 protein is CASSQEGASPLHF. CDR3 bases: TGTGCCAGCAGCCAAGAAGGGGCTTCACCCCTCCACTTT.

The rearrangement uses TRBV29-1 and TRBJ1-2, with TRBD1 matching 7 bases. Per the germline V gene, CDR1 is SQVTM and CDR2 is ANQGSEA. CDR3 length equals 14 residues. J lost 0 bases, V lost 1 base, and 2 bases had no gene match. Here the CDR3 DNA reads TGCAGCGTTGAAGCCGGGACAGCTAACTATGGCTACACCTTC. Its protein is CSVEAGTANYGYTF.

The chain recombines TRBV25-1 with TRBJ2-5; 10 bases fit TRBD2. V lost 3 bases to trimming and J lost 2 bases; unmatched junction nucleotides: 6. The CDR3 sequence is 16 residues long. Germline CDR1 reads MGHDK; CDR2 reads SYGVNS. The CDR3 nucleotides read TGTGCCAGCAGTGATCTCGGACTAGCGGCTCAAGAGACCCAGTACTTC. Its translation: CASSDLGLAAQETQYF.

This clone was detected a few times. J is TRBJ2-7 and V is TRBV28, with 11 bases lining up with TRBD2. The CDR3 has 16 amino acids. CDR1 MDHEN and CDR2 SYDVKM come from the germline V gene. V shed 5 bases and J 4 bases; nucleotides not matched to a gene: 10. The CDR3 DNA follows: TGTGCCAGCAGTGAGGGGACTAGCGGCCTCCTATACGAGCAGTACGTC. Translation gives CASSEGTSGLLYEQYV.

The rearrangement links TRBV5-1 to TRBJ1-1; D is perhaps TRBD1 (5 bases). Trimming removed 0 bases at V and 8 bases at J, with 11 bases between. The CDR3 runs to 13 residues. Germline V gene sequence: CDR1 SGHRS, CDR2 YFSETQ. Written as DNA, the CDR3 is TGCGCCAGCAGCTTGGATGGGGCTTTGGAAGCTTTCTTT. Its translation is CASSLDGALEAFF.

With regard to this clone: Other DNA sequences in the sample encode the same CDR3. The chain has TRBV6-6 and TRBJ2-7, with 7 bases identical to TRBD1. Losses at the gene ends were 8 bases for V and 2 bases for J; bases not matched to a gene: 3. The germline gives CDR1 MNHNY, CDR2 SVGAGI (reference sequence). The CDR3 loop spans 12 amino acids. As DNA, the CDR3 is TGTGCCAGCGGGGACAGAACCTACGAGCAGTACTTC. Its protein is CASGDRTYEQYF.

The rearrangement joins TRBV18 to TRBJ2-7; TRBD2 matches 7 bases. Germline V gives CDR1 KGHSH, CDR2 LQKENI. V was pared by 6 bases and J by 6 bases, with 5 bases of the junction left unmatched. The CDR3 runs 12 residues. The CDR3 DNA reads TGTGCCAGCTCTAGGGACTACGGCGAGCAGTACTTC. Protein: CASSRDYGEQYF.

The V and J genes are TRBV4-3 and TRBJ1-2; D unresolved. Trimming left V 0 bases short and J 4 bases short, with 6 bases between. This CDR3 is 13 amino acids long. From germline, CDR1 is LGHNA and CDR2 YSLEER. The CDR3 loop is CASSQDRIYGYTF. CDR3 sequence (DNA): TGCGCCAGCAGCCAAGACAGAATCTATGGCTACACCTTC.

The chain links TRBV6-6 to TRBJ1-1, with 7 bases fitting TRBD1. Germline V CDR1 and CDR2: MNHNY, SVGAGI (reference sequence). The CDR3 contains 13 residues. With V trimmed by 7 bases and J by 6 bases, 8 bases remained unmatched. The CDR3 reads CASIKGTVPEAFF. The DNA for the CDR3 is TGTGCCAGCATTAAGGGGACAGTCCCTGAAGCTTTCTTT.

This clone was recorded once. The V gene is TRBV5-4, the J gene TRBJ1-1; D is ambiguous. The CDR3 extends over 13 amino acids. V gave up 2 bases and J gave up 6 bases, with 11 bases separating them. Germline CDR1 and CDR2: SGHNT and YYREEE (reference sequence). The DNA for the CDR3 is TGTGCCAGCAGCTTTGGTGGGAGTCCTGAAGCTTTCTTT. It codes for CASSFGGSPEAFF.

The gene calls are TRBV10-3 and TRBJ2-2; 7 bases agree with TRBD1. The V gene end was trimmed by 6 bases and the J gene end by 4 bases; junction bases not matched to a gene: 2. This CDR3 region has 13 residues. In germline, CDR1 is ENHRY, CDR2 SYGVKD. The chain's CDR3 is CAISTGVTGELFF. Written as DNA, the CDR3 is TGTGCCATCAGCACAGGGGTCACCGGGGAGCTGTTTTTT.

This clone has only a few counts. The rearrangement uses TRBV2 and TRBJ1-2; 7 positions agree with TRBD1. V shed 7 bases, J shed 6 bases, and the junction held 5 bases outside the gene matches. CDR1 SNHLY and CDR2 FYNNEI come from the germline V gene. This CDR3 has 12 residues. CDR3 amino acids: CASNLDRDGYTF. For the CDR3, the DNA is TGTGCCAGCAACCTAGACAGGGATGGCTACACCTTC.

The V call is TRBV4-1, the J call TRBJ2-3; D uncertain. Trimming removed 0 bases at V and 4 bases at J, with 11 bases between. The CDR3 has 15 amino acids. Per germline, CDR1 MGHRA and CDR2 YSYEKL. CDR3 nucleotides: TGCGCCAGCAGCCAAGAGGGTGGGCACTCAGATACGCAGTATTTT. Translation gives CASSQEGGHSDTQYF.

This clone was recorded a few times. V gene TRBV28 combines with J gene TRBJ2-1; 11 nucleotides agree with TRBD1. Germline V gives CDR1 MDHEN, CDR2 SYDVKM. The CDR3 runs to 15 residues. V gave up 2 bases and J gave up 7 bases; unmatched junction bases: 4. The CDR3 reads CASSLLGQGANEQFF. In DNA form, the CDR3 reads TGTGCCAGCAGTTTACTTGGACAGGGGGCTAATGAGCAGTTCTTC.

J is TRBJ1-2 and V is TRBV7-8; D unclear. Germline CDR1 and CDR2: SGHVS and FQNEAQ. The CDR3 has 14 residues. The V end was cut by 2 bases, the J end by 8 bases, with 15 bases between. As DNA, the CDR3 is TGTGCCAGCAGCTTACAGGTTTGGTCTCAAGGCTACACCTTC. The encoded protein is CASSLQVWSQGYTF.

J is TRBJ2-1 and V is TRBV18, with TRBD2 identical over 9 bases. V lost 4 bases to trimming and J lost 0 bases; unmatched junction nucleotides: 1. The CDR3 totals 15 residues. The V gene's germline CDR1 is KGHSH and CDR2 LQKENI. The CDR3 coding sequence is TGTGCCAGCTCACTACTAGCGGGCTCCTACAATGAGCAGTTCTTC. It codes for CASSLLAGSYNEQFF. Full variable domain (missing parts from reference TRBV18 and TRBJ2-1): NAGVMQNPRHLVRRRGQEARLRCSPMKGHSHVYWYRQLPEEGLKFMVYLQKENIIDESGMPKERFSAEFPKEGPSILRIQQVVRGDSAAYFCASSLLAGSYNEQFFGPGTRLTVL.

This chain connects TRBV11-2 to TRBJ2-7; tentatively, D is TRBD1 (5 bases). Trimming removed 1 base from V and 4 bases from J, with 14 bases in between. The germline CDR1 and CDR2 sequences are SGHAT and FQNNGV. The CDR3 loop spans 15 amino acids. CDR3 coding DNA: TGTGCCAGCAGCTTAGGGGGCGGTTTGTCTTACGAGCAGTACGTC. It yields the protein CASSLGGGLSYEQYV.